A single sample is the source of the 18 T cell receptor beta chains below, sequenced in a study of cytomegalovirus exposure and HLA in healthy donors. The repertoire was sequenced with immunoSEQ multiplex PCR; TCRdb's copy has only in-frame clones and lacks some. The profile covers about 160,000 clones, with roughly nine tenths appearing a single time and 5.5% to 6% taken by the ten largest. Material: PBMCs. All receptors come from a woman aged 25 to 39 in good health and CMV-seronegative.

The chain is built from TRBV7-6 and TRBJ2-7; TRBD1 aligns across 9 bases. The ends lost 2 bases at V and 3 bases at J; junction bases unmatched: 5. The CDR3 consists of 15 residues. Looked up from germline, CDR1 is SGHVS and CDR2 is FNYEAQ. The CDR3 DNA sequence: TGTGCCAGCAGCTTAATAGGACAGGGGCACTACGAGCAGTACTTC. Residues: CASSLIGQGHYEQYF.

The chain combines TRBV5-4 with TRBJ2-1; 9 bases are a match to TRBD2. Per germline, CDR1 SGHNT and CDR2 YYREEE (reference sequence). The CDR3 covers 16 residues. The V and J ends lost 0 bases and 6 bases, in that order; junction bases with no gene match: 7. This chain's CDR3 is CASSLAGRGGRNEQFF. The CDR3 DNA is TGTGCCAGCAGCTTGGCCGGGCGGGGGGGCCGCAATGAGCAGTTCTTC.

The chain recombines TRBV27 with TRBJ1-1; D not certain. Per germline, CDR1 MNHEY and CDR2 SMNVEV (reference sequence). V gave up 2 bases and J gave up 1 base, with 5 bases separating them. CDR3 length equals 13 residues. The CDR3 bases are TGTGCCAGCAGTTTAATACGGAACACTGAAGCTTTCTTT. Translation: CASSLIRNTEAFF.

The rearrangement uses TRBV7-9 and TRBJ2-7, with D tentatively TRBD2 (6 bases). This CDR3 region has 13 residues. Germline V gene lookup returns CDR1 SEHNR and CDR2 FQNEAQ (reference sequence). With 0 bases removed from V and 4 bases from J, the gap between germline ends came to 7 bases. The CDR3 protein is CASSLAGLYEQYF. CDR3 bases: TGTGCCAGCAGCTTAGCGGGACTGTACGAGCAGTACTTC.

J is TRBJ2-2 and V is TRBV28, with D possibly TRBD1 on 6 matching bases. Germline V lookup: CDR1 MDHEN, CDR2 SYDVKM. The CDR3 extends over 17 amino acids. The V gene lost 5 bases and the J gene lost 0 bases, with 16 bases spanning the gap. The CDR3 sequence is CASSKVGQTANTGELFF. In DNA form, the CDR3 reads TGTGCCAGCAGTAAAGTAGGACAGACCGCGAACACCGGGGAGCTGTTTTTT.

The chain carries TRBV19 and TRBJ2-1; 10 bases are shared with TRBD1. The CDR3 has 15 amino acids. From germline, CDR1 is LNHDA and CDR2 SQIVND (reference sequence). V gave up 6 bases and J gave up 8 bases; unmatched junction bases: 10. The CDR3 nucleotides are TGTGCCAGTAGCGACCGGGACAGGGGAATACATGAGCAGTTCTTC. Encoded protein: CASSDRDRGIHEQFF.

The rearrangement uses TRBV6-5 and TRBJ1-4; tentative D call: TRBD1 (5 bases). V lost 2 bases to trimming and J lost 7 bases, with 14 bases between them. This CDR3 spans 15 amino acids. Looked up from germline, CDR1 is MNHEY and CDR2 is SVGAGI. CDR3 nucleotide sequence: TGTGCCAGCAGTTACCGCTTCCCTCAGGGTGAAAAACTGTTTTTT. Encoded protein: CASSYRFPQGEKLFF.

This chain uses TRBV5-6 with TRBJ2-5; possibly TRBD1 for D (6 bases). CDR3 size: 14 residues. The V end lost 4 bases, the J end lost 2 bases, and 12 bases lay between the germline ends. Germline loops: CDR1 SGHDT, CDR2 YYEEEE. CDR3 protein: CASSTAGQQETQYF. The CDR3 DNA follows: TGTGCCAGCAGCACGGCCGGACAGCAAGAGACCCAGTACTTC.

The chain recombines TRBV2 with TRBJ2-3; D is perhaps TRBD2 (7 bases). The ends were cut back, 4 bases at V and 6 bases at J, with 17 bases in the middle. This CDR3 is 15 amino acids long. The germline gives CDR1 SNHLY, CDR2 FYNNEI. The CDR3 reads CASSGLGGGWDTQYF. CDR3 DNA: TGTGCCAGCAGTGGACTGGGGGGGGGCTGGGATACGCAGTATTTT. Drawing the rest from reference TRBV2 and TRBJ2-3, the complete variable domain is EPEVTQTPSHQVTQMGQEVILRCVPISNHLYFYWYRQILGQKVEFLVSFYNNEISEKSEIFDDQFSVERPDGSNFTLKIRSTKLEDSAMYFCASSGLGGGWDTQYFGPGTRLTVL.

This sequence joins TRBV6-1 and TRBJ2-5, with 8 positions matching TRBD2. Losses at the gene ends were 6 bases for V and 2 bases for J; bases not matched to a gene: 5. The CDR3 length is 14 residues. Germline-derived CDR1 and CDR2 are MNHNS and SASEGT. For the CDR3, the DNA is TGTGCCAGCAGGATCGGGGGGGTTCAAGAGACCCAGTACTTC. It translates to CASRIGGVQETQYF.

The chain links TRBV15 to TRBJ2-1, with TRBD1 identical over 9 bases. CDR1 and CDR2 from the germline V gene are LNHNV and YYDKDF (reference sequence). V lost 8 bases to trimming and J lost 8 bases; unmatched junction nucleotides: 10. The CDR3 is made up of 14 amino acids. For the CDR3, the DNA is TGTGCCACCTCACCGGGACAGGGTATCTATGAGCAGTTCTTC. Its translation: CATSPGQGIYEQFF.

The rearrangement links TRBV6-1 to TRBJ1-1; TRBD1 aligns across 10 bases. V shed 4 bases and J 4 bases; nucleotides not matched to a gene: 12. Germline loops: CDR1 MNHNS, CDR2 SASEGT. The CDR3 has 17 residues. The CDR3 DNA is TGTGCCAGCAGTGCCCCTAGGACAGGGGGGTTTGGCACTGAAGCTTTCTTT. Translated, it gives CASSAPRTGGFGTEAFF.

The rearrangement joins TRBV6-1 to TRBJ1-1, with no clear D. Trimming removed 4 bases at V and 2 bases at J, with 2 bases between. The CDR3 length is 11 residues. Germline assignment: CDR1 MNHNS and CDR2 SASEGT. Here the CDR3 reads CASSGNTEAFF. The CDR3, as DNA: TGTGCCAGCAGTGGCAACACTGAAGCTTTCTTT.

The chain links TRBV4-3 to TRBJ1-3; no clear D. With 1 base removed from V and 2 bases from J, the gap between germline ends came to 15 bases. CDR3 length equals 17 residues. The V gene's germline CDR1 is LGHNA and CDR2 YSLEER. CDR3 loop: CASSQVGRLNPGNTIYF. In nucleotides, the CDR3 is TGCGCCAGCAGCCAAGTTGGGCGACTGAATCCTGGAAACACCATATATTTT.

This chain uses TRBV7-2 with TRBJ1-1; the D is unclear. V lost 1 base to trimming and J lost 1 base, with 10 bases between them. The CDR3 loop spans 15 amino acids. Germline V gene lookup returns CDR1 SGHTA and CDR2 FQGNSA. The CDR3 spells CASSLVLKENTEAFF. As DNA, the CDR3 is TGTGCCAGCAGCTTAGTCCTTAAAGAGAACACTGAAGCTTTCTTT. Full variable domain (rest looked up from reference TRBV7-2 and TRBJ1-1): GAGVSQSPSNKVTEKGKDVELRCDPISGHTALYWYRQSLGQGLEFLIYFQGNSAPDKSGLPSDRFSAERTGGSVSTLTIQRTQQEDSAVYLCASSLVLKENTEAFFGQGTRLTVV.

V is TRBV5-8 and J is TRBJ1-1; D may be TRBD1 (6 bases). CDR1 is SGHTS, CDR2 YDEGEE, per germline. CDR3 length equals 15 residues. V was shortened by 4 bases and J by 1 base, with 14 bases between the two germline ends. Here the CDR3 reads CASSKTGTSNTEAFF. In DNA form, the CDR3 reads TGTGCCAGCAGCAAGACCGGGACATCGAACACTGAAGCTTTCTTT.

This sequence joins TRBV4-3 and TRBJ2-2; 8 nucleotides match TRBD1. Germline values: CDR1 LGHNA, CDR2 YSLEER. The CDR3 consists of 17 residues. V trimming: 0 bases; J trimming: 6 bases; junction bases outside the gene matches: 9. CDR3 protein: CASSQDPAGGEAGELFF. The CDR3 DNA follows: TGCGCCAGCAGCCAAGATCCGGCAGGGGGCGAAGCCGGGGAGCTGTTTTTT.

This clone was counted between two and nine times. This chain connects TRBV18 to TRBJ2-7; 13 nucleotides match TRBD2. CDR3 length equals 17 residues. Germline V lookup: CDR1 KGHSH, CDR2 LQKENI. With 6 bases clipped from V and 5 bases from J, the junction kept 13 bases outside the gene matches. The DNA of the CDR3 is TGTGCCAGCTCTGCCCGAAGTGGACTAGCGGGAGCTAACGAGCAGTACTTC. This sequence encodes CASSARSGLAGANEQYF.